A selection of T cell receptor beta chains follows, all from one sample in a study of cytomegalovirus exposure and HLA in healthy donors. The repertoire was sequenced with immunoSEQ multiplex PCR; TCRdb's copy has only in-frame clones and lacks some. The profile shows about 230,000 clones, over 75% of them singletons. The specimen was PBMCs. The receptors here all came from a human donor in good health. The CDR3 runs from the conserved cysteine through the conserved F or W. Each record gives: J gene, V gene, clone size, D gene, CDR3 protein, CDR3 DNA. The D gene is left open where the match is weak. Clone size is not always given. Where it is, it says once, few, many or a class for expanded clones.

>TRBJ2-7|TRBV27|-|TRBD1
CASSLDRASYEQYF
TGTGCCAGCAGTCTCGACAGGGCCTCCTACGAGCAGTACTTC
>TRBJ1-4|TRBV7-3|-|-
CASSPDSNSVKLFF
TGTGCCAGCAGCCCTGACTCGAATTCCGTGAAACTGTTTTTT
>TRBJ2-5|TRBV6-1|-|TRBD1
CATREQGRGETQYF
TGTGCCACTAGGGAACAGGGGAGAGGGGAGACCCAGTACTTC
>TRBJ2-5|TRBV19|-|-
CASKEEIETQYF
TGTGCCAGTAAAGAAGAGATCGAGACCCAGTACTTC
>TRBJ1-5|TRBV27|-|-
CVGVEVMRKQPQHF
TGTGTCGGAGTGGAGGTGATGCGGAAACAGCCCCAGCATTTT
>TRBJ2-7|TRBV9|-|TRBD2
CASSPRTSGNYEQYF
TGTGCCAGCAGCCCCCGGACTAGCGGGAACTACGAGCAGTACTTC
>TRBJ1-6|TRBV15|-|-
CATSRDSSPLHF
TGTGCCACCAGCAGAGATAGTTCACCCCTCCACTTT
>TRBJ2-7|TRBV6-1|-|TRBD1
CASSEALDRVEYF
TGTGCCAGCAGTGAAGCCCTGGACAGGGTAGAGTACTTC
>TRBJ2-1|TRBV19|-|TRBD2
CASSTMAGGYNEQFF
TGTGCCAGTAGTACCATGGCGGGAGGGTACAATGAGCAGTTCTTC
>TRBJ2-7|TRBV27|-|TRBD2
CASSSGLAGRYEQYF
TGTGCCAGCAGTTCGGGACTAGCGGGACGCTACGAGCAGTACTTC
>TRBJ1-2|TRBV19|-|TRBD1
CASSAGQGAGGYTF
TGTGCCAGTAGTGCGGGACAGGGGGCTGGAGGCTACACCTTC
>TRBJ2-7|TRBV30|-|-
CAWSSQRVFYEQYF
TGTGCCTGGAGTTCCCAGCGGGTCTTCTACGAGCAGTACTTC
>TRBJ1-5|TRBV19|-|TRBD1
CASSISGWIQGNQPQHF
TGTGCCAGTAGTATTTCGGGCTGGATACAGGGGAATCAGCCCCAGCATTTT
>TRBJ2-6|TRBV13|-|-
CASSLGRAGANVLTF
TGTGCCAGCAGCTTAGGACGGGCTGGGGCCAACGTCCTGACTTTC
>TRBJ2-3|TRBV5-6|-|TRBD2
CASSATSGIYTDTQYF
TGTGCCAGCAGTGCCACTAGCGGGATTTACACAGATACGCAGTATTTT
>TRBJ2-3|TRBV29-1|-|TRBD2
CSGRDRPGTSGRAGTDTQYF
TGCAGCGGACGGGACAGGCCGGGGACTAGCGGGAGGGCCGGGACAGATACGCAGTATTTT
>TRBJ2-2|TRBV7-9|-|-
CASSLTPQDTGELFF
TGTGCCAGCAGCTTGACCCCTCAGGACACCGGGGAGCTGTTTTTT
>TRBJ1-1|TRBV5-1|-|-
CASSPGQTNTEAFF
TGCGCCAGCAGTCCAGGACAAACGAACACTGAAGCTTTCTTT
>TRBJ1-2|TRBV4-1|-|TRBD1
CASSQESRGPYGYTF
TGCGCCAGCAGCCAAGAGTCAAGGGGGCCCTATGGCTACACCTTC
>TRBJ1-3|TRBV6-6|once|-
CASSYSEQGEFNTIYF
TGTGCCAGCAGTTACTCGGAGCAGGGCGAGTTTAACACCATATATTTT
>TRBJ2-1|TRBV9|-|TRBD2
CASSYSGVSYNEQFF
TGTGCCAGCAGCTACAGCGGGGTCTCCTACAATGAGCAGTTCTTC
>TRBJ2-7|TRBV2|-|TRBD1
CASSEAGTGAIAFSYEQYF
TGTGCCAGCAGTGAAGCCGGGACAGGGGCCATAGCGTTCTCCTACGAGCAGTACTTC
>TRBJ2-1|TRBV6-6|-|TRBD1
CASSDGQGLNEQFF
TGTGCCAGCAGCGACGGACAGGGTTTGAATGAGCAGTTCTTC
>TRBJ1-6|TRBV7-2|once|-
CASSWGHSYNSPLHF
TGTGCCAGCAGCTGGGGACACTCGTATAATTCACCCCTCCACTTT